Following are 21 T cell receptor beta chains from one sample sequenced in a study of blood T cell repertoires in COVID-19. Clones were read by immunoSEQ multiplex PCR, and TCRdb kept only the in-frame ones, dropping some. Of about 170,000 clones listed, about three quarters are singletons. The sample comprised peripheral blood. The receptors stem from a man between 65 and 85 years old with acute or convalescent COVID-19.

This sequence joins TRBV7-8 and TRBJ2-7; a possible D gene is TRBD2 (5 bases). The CDR3 length is 14 residues. In germline, CDR1 is SGHVS, CDR2 FQNEAQ. With 0 bases removed from V and 0 bases from J, the gap between germline ends came to 6 bases. The CDR3 bases are TGTGCCAGCAGCTTAGCGGGGAGCTCCTACGAGCAGTACTTC. Its translation is CASSLAGSSYEQYF.

A word on this clone: A read error may account for a junction end that differs from germline. The genes are TRBV19 and TRBJ2-2; 8 bases are shared with TRBD2. Germline lookup yields CDR1 LNHDA and CDR2 SQIVND (reference sequence). The CDR3 loop spans 17 amino acids. CDR3 bases: TGTGCCAGTAGTCTGTCTAGCGGGCGGCGGAACGCCGGGGAGCTGTTTTTT. It encodes CASSLSSGRRNAGELFF.

The rearrangement uses TRBV19 and TRBJ1-5, with D possibly being TRBD1 (5 bases). Between the trimmed V and J ends, which lost 4 bases and 0 bases, there was a span of 10 bases. The germline CDR1 and CDR2 sequences are LNHDA and SQIVND (reference sequence). The length of the CDR3 is 15 residues. CDR3 nucleotides: TGTGCCAGTAGTACCACAGGTTATAGCAATCAGCCCCAGCATTTT. It yields the protein CASSTTGYSNQPQHF.

The chain is built from TRBV10-1 and TRBJ2-3; D gene unclear. Looked up from germline, CDR1 is WNHNN and CDR2 is SYGVQD (reference sequence). Between the trimmed V and J ends, which lost 2 bases and 6 bases, there was a span of 12 bases. The CDR3 loop spans 14 amino acids. CDR3 amino acids: CASSERQIGDTQYF. CDR3 DNA: TGCGCCAGCAGTGAGAGGCAGATCGGGGATACGCAGTATTTT.

The rearrangement joins TRBV6-1 to TRBJ2-7, with 10 bases aligning to TRBD1. Germline V gene sequence: CDR1 MNHNS, CDR2 SASEGT. This CDR3 region has 16 residues. V shed 4 bases and J 2 bases; nucleotides not matched to a gene: 8. The CDR3 sequence: CASSVTGGETPYEQYF. The CDR3 region has the DNA TGTGCCAGCAGTGTGACAGGGGGCGAGACCCCCTACGAGCAGTACTTC.

The chain combines TRBV5-4 with TRBJ1-1; D is uncertain. The CDR3 sequence is 14 residues long. V dropped 4 bases and J dropped 0 bases, with 10 bases sitting between them. CDR1 is SGHNT, CDR2 YYREEE, per germline (reference sequence). Written as DNA, the CDR3 is TGTGCCAGCAGCCCTGAGGCGGTGAACACTGAAGCTTTCTTT. Amino acid sequence: CASSPEAVNTEAFF.

The chain is built from TRBV5-1 and TRBJ2-7; weak D call: TRBD2 (5 bases). This CDR3 spans 13 amino acids. V shed 6 bases and J shed 3 bases, with 13 bases lying between them. Germline V gives CDR1 SGHRS, CDR2 YFSETQ. The CDR3 is CASNRVGDYEQYF. In nucleotides, the CDR3 is TGCGCCAGCAACCGAGTGGGAGACTACGAGCAGTACTTC.

Here the CDR3 DNA reads TGTGCCAGCAGCATTACCGGGACTCATCGGAACTATGGCTACACCTTC. Translation gives CASSITGTHRNYGYTF. V and J are TRBV7-2 and TRBJ1-2, with a possible D match to TRBD1 (5 bases). V was shortened by 5 bases and J by 2 bases, with 18 bases between the two germline ends. Germline CDR1 SGHTA, CDR2 FQGNSA. The CDR3 consists of 16 residues.

CDR3 bases: TGTGCCAGCAGTCCCCAGGGGGCTAATACTGAAGCTTTCTTT. Encoded protein: CASSPQGANTEAFF. The chain is built from TRBV6-6 and TRBJ1-1, with TRBD1 matching over 8 bases. CDR1 is MNHNY, CDR2 SVGAGI, per germline (reference sequence). With 5 bases clipped from V and 5 bases from J, the junction kept 7 bases outside the gene matches. This CDR3 is 14 amino acids long.

The CDR3 reads CASSFNLNTEAFF. CDR3 nucleotides: TGCGCCAGCAGCTTCAACTTGAACACTGAAGCTTTCTTT. J is TRBJ1-1 and V is TRBV5-1; D not resolved. The germline V gene encodes CDR1 SGHRS and CDR2 YFSETQ. This CDR3 is 13 amino acids long. V lost 2 bases to trimming and J lost 0 bases, with 5 bases between them.

This chain links TRBV28 with TRBJ1-3, with D unresolved. This CDR3 is 14 amino acids long. Germline V gene data show CDR1 as MDHEN and CDR2 as SYDVKM. Between the trimmed V and J ends, which lost 5 bases and 0 bases, there was a span of 8 bases. In DNA, the CDR3 is TGTGCCAGCAGTCTTACTTCCTCTGGAAACACCATATATTTT. This encodes CASSLTSSGNTIYF. The full variable domain, rest sourced from reference TRBV28 and TRBJ1-3, is DVKVTQSSRYLVKRTGEKVFLECVQDMDHENMFWYRQDPGLGLRLIYFSYDVKMKEKGDIPEGYSVSREKKERFSLILESASTNQTSMYLCASSLTSSGNTIYFGEGSWLTVV.

The rearrangement joins TRBV29-1 to TRBJ2-1; 9 bases map to TRBD2. Trimming took 6 bases from V and 7 from J; bases not matched to a gene: 7. The CDR3 is 13 residues long. Germline V CDR1 and CDR2: SQVTM, ANQGSEA. CDR3 DNA sequence: TGCAGCGTAGATCAGCGGGGGGCAAATGAGCAGTTCTTC. Translation: CSVDQRGANEQFF.

The chain carries TRBV28 and TRBJ2-7; D gene ambiguous. The CDR3 extends over 12 amino acids. V lost 8 bases and J lost 3, with 11 bases in between. Germline V CDR1 and CDR2: MDHEN, SYDVKM. The CDR3 is CASYLDNYEQYF. As DNA, the CDR3 is TGTGCCAGCTATTTAGATAACTACGAGCAGTACTTC. The variable domain in full, completed from reference TRBV28 and TRBJ2-7, reads DVKVTQSSRYLVKRTGEKVFLECVQDMDHENMFWYRQDPGLGLRLIYFSYDVKMKEKGDIPEGYSVSREKKERFSLILESASTNQTSMYLCASYLDNYEQYFGPGTRLTVT.

The V and J genes are TRBV6-2 or TRBV6-3 and TRBJ1-2; perhaps TRBD1 as D (5 bases). The length of the CDR3 is 13 residues. Germline V gene lookup returns CDR1 MNHEY and CDR2 SVGEGT. V gave up 4 bases and J gave up 3 bases, with 9 bases separating them. CDR3 DNA: TGTGCCAGCAGTTCAACAGGCTACTATGGCTACACCTTC. Its protein product is CASSSTGYYGYTF.

The chain carries TRBV5-1 and TRBJ2-7; D might be TRBD2 (6 bases). Germline-derived CDR1 and CDR2 are SGHRS and YFSETQ. The CDR3 is made up of 15 amino acids. V lost 0 bases, J lost 7 bases, and 17 bases lay in between. The DNA for the CDR3 is TGCGCCAGCAGCTTGGATATGGGGACTGTACGGGAGCAGTACTTC. It encodes CASSLDMGTVREQYF.

V usage is TRBV2 and J usage is TRBJ2-1, with D perhaps matching TRBD1 (5 bases). V lost 6 bases to trimming and J lost 4 bases, with 10 bases between them. The germline V gene has CDR1 SNHLY and CDR2 FYNNEI. CDR3 length: 13 amino acids. CDR3 nucleotide sequence: TGTGCCAGCAGACCGACAGATTACAATGAGCAGTTCTTC. It specifies CASRPTDYNEQFF.

The table lists this clone with a few counts. The genes are TRBV15 and TRBJ2-2; unclear D gene. The CDR3 covers 14 residues. Germline V gene data show CDR1 as LNHNV and CDR2 as YYDKDF (reference sequence). V was pared by 8 bases and J by 5 bases, with 15 bases between. The CDR3 DNA sequence: TGTGCCACCCGCCTAACCCCCGTTACCGGGGAGCTGTTTTTT. Translated, it gives CATRLTPVTGELFF.

The J gene is TRBJ2-3, the V gene TRBV7-8; a possible D gene is TRBD1 (6 bases). CDR1 is SGHVS and CDR2 is FQNEAQ in the germline V gene. Trimming removed 4 bases from V and 0 bases from J, with 11 bases in between. The CDR3 has 15 residues. As DNA, the CDR3 is TGTGCCAGCAGCTGGACAGACAGAAGCACAGATACGCAGTATTTT. Translation gives CASSWTDRSTDTQYF.

This clone came up once. The rearrangement joins TRBV11-1 to TRBJ2-1; 8 nucleotides match TRBD2. V lost 1 base, J lost 4 bases, and 6 bases stayed unmatched. Germline assignment: CDR1 SGHAT and CDR2 FQDESV (reference sequence). CDR3 size: 16 residues. The CDR3 DNA sequence: TGTGCCAGCAGCTTAGGGCGGGGGGTTCGATACAATGAGCAGTTCTTC. Translation: CASSLGRGVRYNEQFF.

This chain connects TRBV20-1 to TRBJ2-5; D is uncertain. CDR1 DFQATT and CDR2 SNEGSKA come from the germline V gene (reference sequence). V was shortened by 6 bases and J by 5 bases, with 10 bases between the two germline ends. This CDR3 has 11 residues. The DNA of the CDR3 is TGCAGTGCAAACGCGAGGGAGACCCAGTACTTC. It encodes CSANARETQYF.

This clone is medium-sized within its sample. The J gene is TRBJ2-1, the V gene TRBV4-2; weak D call: TRBD2 (5 bases). CDR3 length equals 15 residues. Germline CDR1 reads LGHNA; CDR2 reads YNFKEQ. V shed 0 bases and J shed 4 bases, with 10 bases lying between them. The CDR3: CASSQDEGVYNEQFF. The CDR3, as DNA: TGTGCCAGCAGCCAAGATGAGGGCGTGTACAATGAGCAGTTCTTC.